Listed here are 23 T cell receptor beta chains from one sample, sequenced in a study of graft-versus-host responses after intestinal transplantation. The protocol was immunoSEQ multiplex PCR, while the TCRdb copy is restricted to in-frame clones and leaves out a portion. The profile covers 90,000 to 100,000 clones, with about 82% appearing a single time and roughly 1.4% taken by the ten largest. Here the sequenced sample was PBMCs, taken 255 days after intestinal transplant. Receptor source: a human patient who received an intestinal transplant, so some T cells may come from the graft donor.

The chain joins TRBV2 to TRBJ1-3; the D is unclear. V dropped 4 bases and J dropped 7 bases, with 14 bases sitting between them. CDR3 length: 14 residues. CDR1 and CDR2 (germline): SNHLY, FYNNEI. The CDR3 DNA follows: TGTGCCAGCAGTGTTGTTCGAATTGGGAACACCATATATTTT. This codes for CASSVVRIGNTIYF.

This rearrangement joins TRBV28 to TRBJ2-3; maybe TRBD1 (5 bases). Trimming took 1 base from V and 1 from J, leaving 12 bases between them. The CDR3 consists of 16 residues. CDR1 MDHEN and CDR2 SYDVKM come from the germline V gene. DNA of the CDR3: TGTGCCAGCAGTTTATTCAAGGGGTGGGGCACAGATACGCAGTATTTT. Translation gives CASSLFKGWGTDTQYF.

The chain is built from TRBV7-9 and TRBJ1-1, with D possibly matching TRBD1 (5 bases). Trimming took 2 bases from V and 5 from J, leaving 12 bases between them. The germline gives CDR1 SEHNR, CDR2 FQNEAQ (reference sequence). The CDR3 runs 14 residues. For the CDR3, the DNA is TGTGCCAGCAGCTTACGGGGCGGAAGGACTGAAGCTTTCTTT. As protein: CASSLRGGRTEAFF.

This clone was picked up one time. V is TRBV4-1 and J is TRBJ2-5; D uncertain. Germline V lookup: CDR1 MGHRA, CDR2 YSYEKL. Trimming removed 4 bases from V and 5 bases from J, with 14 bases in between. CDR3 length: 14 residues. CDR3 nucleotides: TGCGCCAGCAGCCGTATCCCAGGAAGGGAGACCCAGTACTTC. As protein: CASSRIPGRETQYF.

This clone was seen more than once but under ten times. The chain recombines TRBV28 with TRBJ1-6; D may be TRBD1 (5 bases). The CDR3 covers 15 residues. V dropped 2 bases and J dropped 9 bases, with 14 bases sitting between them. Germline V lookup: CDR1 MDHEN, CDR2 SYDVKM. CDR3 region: CASSLGRTGGSPLHF. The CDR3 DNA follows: TGTGCCAGCAGTTTAGGCAGGACCGGGGGTTCACCCCTCCACTTT.

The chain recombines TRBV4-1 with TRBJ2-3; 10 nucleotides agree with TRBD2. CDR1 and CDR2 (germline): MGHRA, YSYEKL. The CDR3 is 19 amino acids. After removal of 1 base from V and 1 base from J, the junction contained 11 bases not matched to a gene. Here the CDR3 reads CASSQGAGLARGGTDTQYF. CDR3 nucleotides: TGCGCCAGCAGCCAAGGGGCGGGACTAGCGCGGGGGGGCACAGATACGCAGTATTTT.

The CDR3 reads CASSPSGQGAGGYTF. The CDR3 nucleotides read TGTGCCAGCAGTCCCTCGGGACAGGGGGCGGGTGGCTACACCTTC. V is TRBV27 and J is TRBJ1-2; 12 nucleotides align to TRBD1. V shed 5 bases and J 7 bases; nucleotides not matched to a gene: 8. CDR3 length equals 15 residues. Germline V gene lookup returns CDR1 MNHEY and CDR2 SMNVEV (reference sequence).

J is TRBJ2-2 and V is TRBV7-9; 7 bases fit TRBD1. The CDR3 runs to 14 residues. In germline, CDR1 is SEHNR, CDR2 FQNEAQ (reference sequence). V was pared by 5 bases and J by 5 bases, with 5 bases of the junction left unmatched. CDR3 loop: CASSPGTVTGELFF. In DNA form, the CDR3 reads TGTGCCAGCAGCCCAGGGACAGTGACCGGGGAGCTGTTTTTT.

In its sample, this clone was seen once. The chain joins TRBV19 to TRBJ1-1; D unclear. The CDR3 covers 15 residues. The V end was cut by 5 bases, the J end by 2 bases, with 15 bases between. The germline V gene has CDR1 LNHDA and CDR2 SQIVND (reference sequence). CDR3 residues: CASSPRVQINTEAFF. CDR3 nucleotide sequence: TGTGCCAGTAGTCCACGGGTGCAGATAAACACTGAAGCTTTCTTT.

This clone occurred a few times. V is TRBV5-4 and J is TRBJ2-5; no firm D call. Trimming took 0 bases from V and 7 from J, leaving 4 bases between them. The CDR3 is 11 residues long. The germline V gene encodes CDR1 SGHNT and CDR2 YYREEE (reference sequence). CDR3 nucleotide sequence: TGTGCCAGCAGCTTGGGGGGGACCCAGTACTTC. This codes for CASSLGGTQYF.

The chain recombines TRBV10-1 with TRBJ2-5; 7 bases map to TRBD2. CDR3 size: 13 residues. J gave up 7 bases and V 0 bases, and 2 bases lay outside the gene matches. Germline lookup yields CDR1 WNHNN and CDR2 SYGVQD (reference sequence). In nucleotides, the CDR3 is TGCGCCAGCAGTGAGTCGGGGAGGGGGACCCAGTACTTC. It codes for CASSESGRGTQYF.

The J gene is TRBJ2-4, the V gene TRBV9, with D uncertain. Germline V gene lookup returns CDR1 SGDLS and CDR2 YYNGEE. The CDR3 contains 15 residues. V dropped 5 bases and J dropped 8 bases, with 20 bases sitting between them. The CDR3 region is CASSVLGNRGDIQYF. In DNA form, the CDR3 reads TGTGCCAGCAGTGTCCTTGGGAACCGAGGCGACATTCAGTACTTC.

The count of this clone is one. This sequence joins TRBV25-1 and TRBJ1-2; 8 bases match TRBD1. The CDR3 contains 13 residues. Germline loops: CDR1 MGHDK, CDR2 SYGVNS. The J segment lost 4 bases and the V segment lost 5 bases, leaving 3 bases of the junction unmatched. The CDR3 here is CASSSGQVYGYTF. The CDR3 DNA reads TGTGCCAGCAGTTCGGGACAGGTCTATGGCTACACCTTC.

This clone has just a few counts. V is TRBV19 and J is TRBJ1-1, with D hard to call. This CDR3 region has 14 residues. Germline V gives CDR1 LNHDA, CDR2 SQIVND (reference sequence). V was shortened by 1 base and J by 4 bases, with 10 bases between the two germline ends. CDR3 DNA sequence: TGTGCCAGTAGTATAGCTAGGTCAACCACTGAAGCTTTCTTT. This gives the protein CASSIARSTTEAFF.

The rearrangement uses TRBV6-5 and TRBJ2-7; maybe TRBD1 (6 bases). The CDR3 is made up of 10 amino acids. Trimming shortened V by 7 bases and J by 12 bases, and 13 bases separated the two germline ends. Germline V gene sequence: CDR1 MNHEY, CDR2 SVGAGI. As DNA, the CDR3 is TGTGCCAGCAACAGGGTATATGGGTACGTC. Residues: CASNRVYGYV.

The CDR3 nucleotides are TGTGCCAGTGTAGGACTTACCTACGAGCAGTACTTC. The encoded protein is CASVGLTYEQYF. The chain carries TRBV6-5 and TRBJ2-7, with D perhaps matching TRBD2 (5 bases). The CDR3 is 12 residues long. CDR1 is MNHEY, CDR2 SVGAGI, per germline. The ends were cut back, 9 bases at V and 2 bases at J, with 11 bases in the middle.

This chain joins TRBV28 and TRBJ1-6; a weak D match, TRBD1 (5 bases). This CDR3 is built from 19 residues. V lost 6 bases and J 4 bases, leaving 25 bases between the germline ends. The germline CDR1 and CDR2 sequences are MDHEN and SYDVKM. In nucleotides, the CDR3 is TGTGCCAGCAGGAGGGCGGGGTCCTCCAGGGCCCTATATAATTCACCCCTCCACTTT. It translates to CASRRAGSSRALYNSPLHF.

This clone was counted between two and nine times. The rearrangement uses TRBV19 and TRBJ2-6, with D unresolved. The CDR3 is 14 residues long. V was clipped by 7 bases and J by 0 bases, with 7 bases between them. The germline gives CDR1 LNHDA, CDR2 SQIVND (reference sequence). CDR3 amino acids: CASTGDSGANVLTF. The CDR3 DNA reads TGTGCCAGTACTGGAGACTCTGGGGCCAACGTCCTGACTTTC. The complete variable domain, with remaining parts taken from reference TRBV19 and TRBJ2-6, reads DGGITQSPKYLFRKEGQNVTLSCEQNLNHDAMYWYRQDPGQGLRLIYYSQIVNDFQKGDIAEGYSVSREKKESFPLTVTSAQKNPTAFYLCASTGDSGANVLTFGAGSRLTVL.

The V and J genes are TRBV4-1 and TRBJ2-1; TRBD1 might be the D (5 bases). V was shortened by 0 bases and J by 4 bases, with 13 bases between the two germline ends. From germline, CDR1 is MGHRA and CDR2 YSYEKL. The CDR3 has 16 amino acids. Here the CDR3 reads CASSQEGPVLYNEQFF. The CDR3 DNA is TGCGCCAGCAGCCAAGAGGGGCCAGTTCTTTACAATGAGCAGTTCTTC.

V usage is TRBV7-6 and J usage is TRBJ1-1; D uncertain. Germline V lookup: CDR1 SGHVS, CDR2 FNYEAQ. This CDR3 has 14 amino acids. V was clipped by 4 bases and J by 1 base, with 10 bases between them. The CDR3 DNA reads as TGTGCCAGCAGCTCTGACATTAAGAACACTGAAGCTTTCTTT. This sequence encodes CASSSDIKNTEAFF.

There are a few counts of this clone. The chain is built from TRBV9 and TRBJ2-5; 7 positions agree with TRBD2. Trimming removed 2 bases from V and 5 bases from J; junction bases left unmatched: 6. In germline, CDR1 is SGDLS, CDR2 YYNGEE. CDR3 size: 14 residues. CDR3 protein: CASSVGGGLETQYF. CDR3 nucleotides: TGTGCCAGCAGCGTGGGGGGGGGTCTTGAGACCCAGTACTTC.

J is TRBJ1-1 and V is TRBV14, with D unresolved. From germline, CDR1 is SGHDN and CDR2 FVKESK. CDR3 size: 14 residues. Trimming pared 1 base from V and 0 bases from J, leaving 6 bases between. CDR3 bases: TGTGCCAGCAGCCAAGTGCAGTTGAACACTGAAGCTTTCTTT. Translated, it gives CASSQVQLNTEAFF.

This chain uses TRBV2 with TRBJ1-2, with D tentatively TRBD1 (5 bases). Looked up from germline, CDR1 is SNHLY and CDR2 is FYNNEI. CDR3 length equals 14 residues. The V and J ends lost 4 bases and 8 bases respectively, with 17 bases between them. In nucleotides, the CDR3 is TGTGCCAGCAGTGCACAATCTCAGGGCGGCGGCTACACCTTC. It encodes CASSAQSQGGGYTF.